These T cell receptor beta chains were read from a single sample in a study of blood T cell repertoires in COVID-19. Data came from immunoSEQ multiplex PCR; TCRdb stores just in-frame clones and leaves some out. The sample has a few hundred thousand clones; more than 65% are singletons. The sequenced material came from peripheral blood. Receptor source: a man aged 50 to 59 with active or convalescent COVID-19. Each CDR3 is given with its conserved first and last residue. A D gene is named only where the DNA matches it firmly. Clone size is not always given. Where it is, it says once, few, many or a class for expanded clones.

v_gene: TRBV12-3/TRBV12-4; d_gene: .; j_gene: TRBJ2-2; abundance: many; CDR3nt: TGTGCCAGCAGTTCGGGTTACACCGGGGAGCTGTTTTTT; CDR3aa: CASSSGYTGELFF
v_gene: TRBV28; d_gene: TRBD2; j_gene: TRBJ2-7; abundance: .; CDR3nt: TGTGCCAGCCTACCCCGGGGACTATATTCCTACGAGCAGTACTTC; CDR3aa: CASLPRGLYSYEQYF
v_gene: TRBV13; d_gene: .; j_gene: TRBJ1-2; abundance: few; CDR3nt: TGTGCCAGCAGCTTAGGCTCAGGGTACGGCTACACCTTC; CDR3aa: CASSLGSGYGYTF
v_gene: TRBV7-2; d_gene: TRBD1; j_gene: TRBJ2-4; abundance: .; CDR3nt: TGTGCCAGCAGCTTATATCGGCGGGACAGGGTACTTCGGAACATTCAGTACTTC; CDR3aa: CASSLYRRDRVLRNIQYF
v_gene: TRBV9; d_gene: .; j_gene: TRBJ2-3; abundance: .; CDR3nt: TGTGCCAGCAGCGTAGTAGGGACTTACACAGATACGCAGTATTTT; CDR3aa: CASSVVGTYTDTQYF
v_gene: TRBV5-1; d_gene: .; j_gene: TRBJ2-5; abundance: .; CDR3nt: TGCGCCAGCAGCTACTCGGGAGAAGAGACCCAGTACTTC; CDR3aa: CASSYSGEETQYF
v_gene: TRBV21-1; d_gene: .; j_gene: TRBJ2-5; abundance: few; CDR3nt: TGTGCCAGCAGCAAAGGGTTCCGGTGTCGTCAAGAGACCCAGTACTTC; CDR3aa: CASSKGFRCRQETQYF
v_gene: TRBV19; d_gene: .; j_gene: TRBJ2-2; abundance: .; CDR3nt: TGTGCCAGTAGTTTTCCGAGAGGGCAGTCTTACACCGGGGAGCTGTTTTTT; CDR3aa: CASSFPRGQSYTGELFF
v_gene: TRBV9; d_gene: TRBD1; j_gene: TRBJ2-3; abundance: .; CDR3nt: TGTGCCAGCAGCGTAGGGGGGACAGCCTCTAGCACAGATACGCAGTATTTT; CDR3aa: CASSVGGTASSTDTQYF
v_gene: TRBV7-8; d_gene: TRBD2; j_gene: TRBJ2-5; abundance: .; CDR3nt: TGTGCCAGCAGTTTAGGCCAGCGGGAGGCCCCCGGGGAGGAGACCCAGTACTTC; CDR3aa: CASSLGQREAPGEETQYF
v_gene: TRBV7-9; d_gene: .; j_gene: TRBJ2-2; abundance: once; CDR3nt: TGTGCCAGCAGCTTGACAGGTCACGGGGAGCTGTTTTTT; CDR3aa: CASSLTGHGELFF
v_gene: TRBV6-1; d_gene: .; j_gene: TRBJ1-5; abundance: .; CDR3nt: TGTGCCAGCAGTGAATTGGGCAGAGGCAATCAGCCCCAGCATTTT; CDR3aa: CASSELGRGNQPQHF
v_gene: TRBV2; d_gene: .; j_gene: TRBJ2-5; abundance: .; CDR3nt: TGTGCCAGCACCTATTCCATTTCCGGAGAGACCCAGTACTTC; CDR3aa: CASTYSISGETQYF
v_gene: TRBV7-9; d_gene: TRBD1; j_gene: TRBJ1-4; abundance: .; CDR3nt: TGTGCCAGCAGCGGAGGACAGGGTAGTAATGAAAAACTGTTTTTT; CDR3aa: CASSGGQGSNEKLFF
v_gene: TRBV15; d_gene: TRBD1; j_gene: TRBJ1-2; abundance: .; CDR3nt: TGTGCCACCAGCACCAGGACAGGGGTCTATGGCTACACCTTC; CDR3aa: CATSTRTGVYGYTF
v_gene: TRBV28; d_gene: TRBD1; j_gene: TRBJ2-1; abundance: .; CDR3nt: TGTGCCAGCGGGGAGACAGGGGTAGGCAATGAGCAGTTCTTC; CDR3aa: CASGETGVGNEQFF
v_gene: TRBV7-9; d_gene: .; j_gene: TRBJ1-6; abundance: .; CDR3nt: TGTGCCAGCAGCTCCCGGGGTAACAATTCACCCCTCCACTTT; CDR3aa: CASSSRGNNSPLHF
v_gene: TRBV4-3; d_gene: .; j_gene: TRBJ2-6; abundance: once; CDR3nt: TGCGCCAGCAGCCAAGAATTTTGGCCCTCTGGGGCCAACGTCCTGACTTTC; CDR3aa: CASSQEFWPSGANVLTF
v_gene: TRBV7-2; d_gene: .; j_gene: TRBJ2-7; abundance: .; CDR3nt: TGTGCCAGCAGCTTAGATTGGGGCGGCTCCTACGAGCAGTACTTC; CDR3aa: CASSLDWGGSYEQYF
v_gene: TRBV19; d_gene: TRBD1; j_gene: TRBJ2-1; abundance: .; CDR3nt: TGTGCCAGTAGTATGCGGGACCCACAGGGGGGTGAGCAGTTCTTC; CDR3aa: CASSMRDPQGGEQFF
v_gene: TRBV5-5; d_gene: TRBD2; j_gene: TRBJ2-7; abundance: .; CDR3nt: TGTGCCAGCAGGAAACATAGCGGGACCTCCTACGAGCAGTACTTC; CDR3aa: CASRKHSGTSYEQYF
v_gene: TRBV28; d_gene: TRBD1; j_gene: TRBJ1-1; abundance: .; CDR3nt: TGTGCCAGCAGGGCGACAGGGGCCTTGAACACTGAAGCTTTCTTT; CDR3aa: CASRATGALNTEAFF
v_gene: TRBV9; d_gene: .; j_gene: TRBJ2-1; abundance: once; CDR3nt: TGTGCCAGCAGCGCCCAAGGACTATTCTTCTCCTACAATGAGCAGTTCTTC; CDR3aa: CASSAQGLFFSYNEQFF
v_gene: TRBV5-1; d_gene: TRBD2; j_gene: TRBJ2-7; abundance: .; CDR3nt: TGCGCCAGCAGGAGGACTTCGGGAGGACCTGAGGAGCAGTACTTC; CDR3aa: CASRRTSGGPEEQYF
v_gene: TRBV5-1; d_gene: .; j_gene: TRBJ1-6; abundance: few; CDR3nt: TGCGCCAGCAGCTTGGATGGGAAAACGGGGGATGGTTCACCCCTCCACTTT; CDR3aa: CASSLDGKTGDGSPLHF
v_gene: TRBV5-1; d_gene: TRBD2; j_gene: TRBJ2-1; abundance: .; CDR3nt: TGCGCCAGCAGCTTGGCACTAGCGGGGTCCTACAATGAGCAGTTCTTC; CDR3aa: CASSLALAGSYNEQFF
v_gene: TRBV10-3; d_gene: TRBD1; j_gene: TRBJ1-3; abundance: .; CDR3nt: TGTGCCATCAGGGACAGGGCTGGAAACACCATATATTTT; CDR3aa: CAIRDRAGNTIYF
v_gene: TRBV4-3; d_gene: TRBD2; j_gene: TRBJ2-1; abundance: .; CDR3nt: TGCGCCAGCACCAGACTAGCGGGGGTCTCTAGCTCCTACAATGAGCAGTTCTTC; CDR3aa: CASTRLAGVSSSYNEQFF
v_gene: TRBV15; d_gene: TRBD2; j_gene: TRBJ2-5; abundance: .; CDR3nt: TGTGCCACCAGCGGAGGAACTAGCGGGGGGGAAGAGACCCAGTACTTC; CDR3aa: CATSGGTSGGEETQYF
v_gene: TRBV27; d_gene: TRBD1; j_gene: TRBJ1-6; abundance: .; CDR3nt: TGTGCCAGCAGTTTTCAGGGGGGTTCACCCCTCCACTTT; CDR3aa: CASSFQGGSPLHF
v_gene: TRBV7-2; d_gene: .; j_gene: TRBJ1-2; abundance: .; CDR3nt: TGTGCCAGCAGCTTAGTTGGTCAGACTTATGGCTACACCTTC; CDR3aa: CASSLVGQTYGYTF
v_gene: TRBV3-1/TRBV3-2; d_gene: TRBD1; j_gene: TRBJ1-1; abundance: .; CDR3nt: TGTGCCAGCAGCCCGGACAGGGGGCGAGCAGCTTTCTTT; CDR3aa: CASSPDRGRAAFF
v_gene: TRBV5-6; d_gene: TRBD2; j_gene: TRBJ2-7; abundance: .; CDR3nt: TGTGCCAGCAGCACAACTAGCGGGAGGGCCTACGAGCAGTACTTC; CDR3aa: CASSTTSGRAYEQYF
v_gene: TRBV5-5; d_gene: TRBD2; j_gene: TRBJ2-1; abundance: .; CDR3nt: TGTGCCAGCAGCCCCTGGCGGGAGCTCAATGAGCAGTTCTTC; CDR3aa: CASSPWRELNEQFF
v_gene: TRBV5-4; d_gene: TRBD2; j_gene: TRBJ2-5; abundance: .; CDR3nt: TGTGCCAGCAGCCCCGGACTAGCGGGAGGGGAGACCCAGTACTTC; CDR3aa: CASSPGLAGGETQYF
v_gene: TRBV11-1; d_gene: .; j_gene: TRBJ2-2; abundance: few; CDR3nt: TGTGCCAGCAGCTTAGTCGAGGCCGGGGAGCTGTTTTTT; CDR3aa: CASSLVEAGELFF
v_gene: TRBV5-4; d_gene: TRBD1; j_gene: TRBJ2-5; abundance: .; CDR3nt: TGTGCCAGCAGCCTGGACAGGACAATCCAAGAGACCCAGTACTTC; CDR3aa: CASSLDRTIQETQYF
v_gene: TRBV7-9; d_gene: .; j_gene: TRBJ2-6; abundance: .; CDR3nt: TGTGCCAGCAGCCCAGGACTCCACTCTGGGGCCAACGTCCTGACTTTC; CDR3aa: CASSPGLHSGANVLTF
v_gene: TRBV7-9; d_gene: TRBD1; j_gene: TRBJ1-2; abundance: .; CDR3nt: TGTGCCAGCAGTCTAATACAGGGGGCGCAGGATGGCTACACCTTC; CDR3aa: CASSLIQGAQDGYTF
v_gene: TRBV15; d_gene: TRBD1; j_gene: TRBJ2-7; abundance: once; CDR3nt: TGTGCCACCAGCAGAGATGGGGCCGGGACAGGGAGATACGAGCAGTACTTC; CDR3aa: CATSRDGAGTGRYEQYF
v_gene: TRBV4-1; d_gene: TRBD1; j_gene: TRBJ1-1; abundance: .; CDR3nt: TGCGCCAGCAGCCTCGACAGGGGGCCAACTGAAGCTTTCTTT; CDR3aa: CASSLDRGPTEAFF
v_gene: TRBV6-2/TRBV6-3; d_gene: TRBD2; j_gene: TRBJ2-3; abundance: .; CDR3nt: TGTGCCAGCAGTTTACTAGCGGGAGCTAGCACAGATACGCAGTATTTT; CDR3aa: CASSLLAGASTDTQYF
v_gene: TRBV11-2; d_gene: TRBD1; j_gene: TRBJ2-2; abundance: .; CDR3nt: TGTGCCAGCAGCTTAGGACAGGGGAACACCGGGGAGCTGTTTTTT; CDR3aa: CASSLGQGNTGELFF
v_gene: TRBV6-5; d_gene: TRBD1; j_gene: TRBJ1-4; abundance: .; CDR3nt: TGTGCCAGCAGTTACGCCCAGGGGGCGGAAAAACTGTTTTTT; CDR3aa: CASSYAQGAEKLFF
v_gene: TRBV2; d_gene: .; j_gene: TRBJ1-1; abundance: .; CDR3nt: TGTGCCAGCAGAGCCGAAATAGAAGCTTTCTTT; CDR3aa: CASRAEIEAFF
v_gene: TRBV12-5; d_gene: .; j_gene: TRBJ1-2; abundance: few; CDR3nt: TGTGCTAGTGGTCCTCACAGGAACTATGGCTACACCTTC; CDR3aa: CASGPHRNYGYTF
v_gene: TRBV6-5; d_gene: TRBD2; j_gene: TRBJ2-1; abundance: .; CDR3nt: TGTGCCAGCAATGGGGACGGGGGGTCCTACAATGAGCAGTTCTTC; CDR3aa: CASNGDGGSYNEQFF
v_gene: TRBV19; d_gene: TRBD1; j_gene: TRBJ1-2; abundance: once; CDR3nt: TGTGCCAGTAGTGCTCGACAGGGGGCCTACTATGGCTACACCTTC; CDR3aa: CASSARQGAYYGYTF
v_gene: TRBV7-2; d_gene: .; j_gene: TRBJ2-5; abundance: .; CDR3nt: TGTGCCAGCAGCTTAGTTTCACAGGGACCAAGGGAGACCCAGTACTTC; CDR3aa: CASSLVSQGPRETQYF
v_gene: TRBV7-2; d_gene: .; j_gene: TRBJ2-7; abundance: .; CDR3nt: TGTGCCAGCAGCTCATTCGGCGAGCAGTACTTC; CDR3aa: CASSSFGEQYF
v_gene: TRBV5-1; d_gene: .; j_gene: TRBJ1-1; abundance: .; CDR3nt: TGCGCCAGCAGCCCTCATGGGGAGCTCAACACTGAAGCTTTCTTT; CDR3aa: CASSPHGELNTEAFF
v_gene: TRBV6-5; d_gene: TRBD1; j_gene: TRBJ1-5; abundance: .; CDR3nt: TGTGCCAGCAGCCGGACAGGGGGTAGCAATCAGCCCCAGCATTTT; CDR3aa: CASSRTGGSNQPQHF